This T cell receptor beta chain was captured in a study of Graves' ophthalmopathy and Graves' hyperthyroidism. Study-level points and caveats: Most expanded clonotypes in thyroid above 0.001 frequency also showed up in blood.

Amplification from RNA transcripts yielded the TCR beta CDR3 regions. The library came from an HTBI-primed first-round RT-PCR and a second-round multiplex PCR. TCRdb re-derived calls from the multiplex PCR reads in MiXCR, one entry per CDR3 protein. Of under 350,000 distinct CDR3 sequences listed, 15% to 20% were seen once; the top ten hold 9% to 15%. This clonotype was detected ten times or more. No antigen is known for it. Clinicians made diagnoses from clinical symptoms, serum thyroxine, TRAb, thyroid ultrasound and orbital computed tomography. The CDR3 length is 15 residues. V lost 4 bases, J lost 6 bases, and 10 bases stayed unmatched. CDR1 is SGHAT, CDR2 FQNNGV, per germline.

The clonotype was recovered from an adult man with Graves' ophthalmopathy. Material: peripheral blood. The chain employs TRBV11-2 and TRBJ1-2; 8 bases map to TRBD1. In nucleotides, the CDR3 is TGTGCCAGCAGCTCGGACAGGGTTTTACGGGATGGCTACACCTTC. This encodes CASSSDRVLRDGYTF.